The 3 T cell receptor beta chains below all came from one sample that was sequenced in a study of PD-L1 blockade in urothelial cancer. The time point: pretreatment peripheral blood. Clones were sequenced by immunoSEQ multiplex PCR, and TCRdb holds only the in-frame ones, with some missing. The sample yields 70,000 to 75,000 clones, 84% seen once. The sample in question was PBMCs, obtained around atezolizumab (anti-PD-L1) treatment. Receptors were obtained from a woman aged 70-85 years with urothelial cancer.

The chain links TRBV7-2 to TRBJ1-2; no definite D call. The CDR3 has 14 amino acids. Looked up from germline, CDR1 is SGHTA and CDR2 is FQGNSA. The V and J ends lost 3 bases and 0 bases respectively, with 8 bases between them. CDR3 nucleotides: TGTGCCAGCAGCTTCTCCGGGACTAACTATGGCTACACCTTC. It translates to CASSFSGTNYGYTF.

Many counts were recorded for this clone. The V gene is TRBV5-1, the J gene TRBJ1-2, with 8 nucleotides matching TRBD1. The germline V gene encodes CDR1 SGHRS and CDR2 YFSETQ. This CDR3 has 15 residues. V was clipped by 5 bases and J by 1 base; unmatched bases: 7. The CDR3 sequence: CASRETGGNNYGYTF. CDR3 bases: TGCGCCAGCAGGGAAACAGGGGGGAATAACTATGGCTACACCTTC. The whole variable domain, filled in from reference TRBV5-1 and TRBJ1-2, reads KAGVTQTPRYLIKTRGQQVTLSCSPISGHRSVSWYQQTPGQGLQFLFEYFSETQRNKGNFPGRFSGRQFSNSRSEMNVSTLELGDSALYLCASRETGGNNYGYTFGSGTRLTVV.

This clone was counted between two and nine times. CDR3 in amino acids: CASSPTGFHEQYF. CDR3 bases: TGTGCCAGCAGTCCGACAGGGTTCCACGAGCAGTACTTC. V is TRBV2 and J is TRBJ2-7; 7 positions agree with TRBD1. The V and J ends lost 5 bases and 5 bases, in that order; junction bases with no gene match: 6. The CDR3 extends over 13 amino acids. In germline, CDR1 is SNHLY, CDR2 FYNNEI.